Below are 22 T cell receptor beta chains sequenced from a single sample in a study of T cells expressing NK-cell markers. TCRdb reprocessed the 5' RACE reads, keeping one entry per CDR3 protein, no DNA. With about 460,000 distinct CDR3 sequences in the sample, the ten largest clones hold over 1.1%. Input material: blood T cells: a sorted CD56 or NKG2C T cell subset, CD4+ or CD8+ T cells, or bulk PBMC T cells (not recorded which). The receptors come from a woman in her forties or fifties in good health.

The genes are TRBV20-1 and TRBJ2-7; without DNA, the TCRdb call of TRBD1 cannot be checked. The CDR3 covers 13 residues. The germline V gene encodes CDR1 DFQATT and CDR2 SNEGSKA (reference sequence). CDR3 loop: CSASPRVAREQYF.

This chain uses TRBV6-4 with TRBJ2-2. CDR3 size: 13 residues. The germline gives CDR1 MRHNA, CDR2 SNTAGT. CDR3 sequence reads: CASSLVYTGELFF.

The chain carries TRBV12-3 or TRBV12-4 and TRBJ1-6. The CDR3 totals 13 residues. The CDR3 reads CASGREFDSPLHF.

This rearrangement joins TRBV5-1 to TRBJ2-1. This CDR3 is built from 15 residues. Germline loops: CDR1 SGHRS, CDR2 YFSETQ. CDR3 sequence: CASSLSSIPYNEQFF.

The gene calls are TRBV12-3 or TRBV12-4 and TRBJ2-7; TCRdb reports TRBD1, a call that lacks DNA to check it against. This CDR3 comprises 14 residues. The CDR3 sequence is CASSWAGGGNEQYF.

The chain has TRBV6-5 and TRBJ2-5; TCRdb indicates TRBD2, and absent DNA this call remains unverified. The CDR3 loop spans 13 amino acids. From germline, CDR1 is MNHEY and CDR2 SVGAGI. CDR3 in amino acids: CASSILAEETQYF.

CDR3 residues: CASSTRGMNTEAFF. The V and J genes are TRBV18 and TRBJ1-1. Germline CDR1 reads KGHSH; CDR2 reads LQKENI. The CDR3 has 14 amino acids.

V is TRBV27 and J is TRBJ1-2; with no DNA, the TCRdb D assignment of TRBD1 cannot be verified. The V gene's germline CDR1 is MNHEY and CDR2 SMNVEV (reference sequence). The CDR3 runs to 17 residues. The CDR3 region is CASSTNYRGEKVGGYTF.

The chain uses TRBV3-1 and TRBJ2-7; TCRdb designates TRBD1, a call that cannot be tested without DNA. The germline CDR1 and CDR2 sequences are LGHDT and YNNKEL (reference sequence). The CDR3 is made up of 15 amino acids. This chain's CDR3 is CASSQAPDTTYEQYF.

The CDR3 here is CSARGLAGRGETQYF. The chain is built from TRBV20-1 and TRBJ2-5; absent DNA, TCRdb's TRBD2 call cannot be checked. The length of the CDR3 is 15 residues. Germline-derived CDR1 and CDR2 are DFQATT and SNEGSKA (reference sequence).

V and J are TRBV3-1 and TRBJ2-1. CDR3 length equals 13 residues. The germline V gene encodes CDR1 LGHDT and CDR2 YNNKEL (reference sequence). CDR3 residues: CASSPTLSGEQFF.

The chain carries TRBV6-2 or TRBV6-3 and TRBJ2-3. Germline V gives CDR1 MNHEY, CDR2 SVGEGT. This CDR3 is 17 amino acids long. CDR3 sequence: CASSYSIFVGTADTQYF.

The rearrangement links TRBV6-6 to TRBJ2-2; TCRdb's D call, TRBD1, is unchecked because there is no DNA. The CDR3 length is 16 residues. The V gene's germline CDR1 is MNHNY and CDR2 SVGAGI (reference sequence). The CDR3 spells CASSYSTGVGTGELFF.

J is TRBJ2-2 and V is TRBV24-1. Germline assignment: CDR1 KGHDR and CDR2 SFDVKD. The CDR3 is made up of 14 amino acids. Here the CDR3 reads CATSELRTTGELFF.

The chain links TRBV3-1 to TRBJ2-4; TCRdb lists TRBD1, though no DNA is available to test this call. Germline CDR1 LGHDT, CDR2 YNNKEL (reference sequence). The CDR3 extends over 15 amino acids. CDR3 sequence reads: CASSQDTLRANIQYF.

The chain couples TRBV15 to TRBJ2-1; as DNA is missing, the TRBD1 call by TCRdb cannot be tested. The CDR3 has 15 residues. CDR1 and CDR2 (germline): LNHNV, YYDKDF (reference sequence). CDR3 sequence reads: CATSRPRGLDNEQFF.

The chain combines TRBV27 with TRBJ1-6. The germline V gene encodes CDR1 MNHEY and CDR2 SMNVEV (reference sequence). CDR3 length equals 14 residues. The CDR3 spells CATKKVLGDSPLHF.

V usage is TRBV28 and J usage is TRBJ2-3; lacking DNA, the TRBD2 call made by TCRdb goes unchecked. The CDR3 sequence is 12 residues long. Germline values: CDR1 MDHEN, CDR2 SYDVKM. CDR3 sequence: CASSSGTRAKYF.

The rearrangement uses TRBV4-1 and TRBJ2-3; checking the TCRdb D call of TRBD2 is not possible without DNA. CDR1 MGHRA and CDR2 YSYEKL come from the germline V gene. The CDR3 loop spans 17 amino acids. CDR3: CASSQDRLAGRTDTQYF.

CDR3: CASSFFGLAGGGGETQYF. The chain combines TRBV5-1 with TRBJ2-5; without DNA, the TCRdb call of TRBD2 cannot be checked. Germline CDR1 is SGHRS and CDR2 is YFSETQ. The CDR3 sequence is 18 residues long.

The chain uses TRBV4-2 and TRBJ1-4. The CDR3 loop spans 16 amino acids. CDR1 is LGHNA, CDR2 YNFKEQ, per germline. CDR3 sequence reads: CASSQDRGGGDEKLFF.

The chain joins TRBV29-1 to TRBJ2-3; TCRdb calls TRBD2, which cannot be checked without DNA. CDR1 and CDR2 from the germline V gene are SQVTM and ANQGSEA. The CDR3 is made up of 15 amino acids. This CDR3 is CSVGTSGTLGDTQYF.